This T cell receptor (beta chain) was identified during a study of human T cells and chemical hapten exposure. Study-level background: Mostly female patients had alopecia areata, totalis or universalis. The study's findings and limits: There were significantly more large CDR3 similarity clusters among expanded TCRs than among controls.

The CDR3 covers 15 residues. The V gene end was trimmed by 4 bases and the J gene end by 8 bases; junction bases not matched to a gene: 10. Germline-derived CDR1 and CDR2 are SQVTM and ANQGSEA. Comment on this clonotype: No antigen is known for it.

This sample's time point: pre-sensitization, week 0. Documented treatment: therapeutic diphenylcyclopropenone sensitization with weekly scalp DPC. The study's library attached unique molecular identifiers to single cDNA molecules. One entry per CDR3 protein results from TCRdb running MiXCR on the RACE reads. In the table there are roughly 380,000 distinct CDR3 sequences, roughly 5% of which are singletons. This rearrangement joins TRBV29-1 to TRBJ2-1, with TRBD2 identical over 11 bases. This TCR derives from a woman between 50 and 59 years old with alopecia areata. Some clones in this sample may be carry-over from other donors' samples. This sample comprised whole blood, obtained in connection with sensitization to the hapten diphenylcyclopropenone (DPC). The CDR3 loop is CSVGASGRLVDEQFF. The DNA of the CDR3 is TGCAGCGTTGGGGCTAGCGGGAGGTTGGTGGATGAGCAGTTCTTC.